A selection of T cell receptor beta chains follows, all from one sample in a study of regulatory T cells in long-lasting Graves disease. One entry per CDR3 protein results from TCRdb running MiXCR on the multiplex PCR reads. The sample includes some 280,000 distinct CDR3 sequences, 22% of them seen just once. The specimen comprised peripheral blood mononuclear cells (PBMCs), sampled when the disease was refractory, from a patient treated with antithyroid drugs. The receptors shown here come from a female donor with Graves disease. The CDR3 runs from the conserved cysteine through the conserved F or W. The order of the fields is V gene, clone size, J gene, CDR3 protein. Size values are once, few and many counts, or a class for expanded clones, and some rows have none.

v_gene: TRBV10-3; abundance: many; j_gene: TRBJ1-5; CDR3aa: CAISEEKDQPQHF
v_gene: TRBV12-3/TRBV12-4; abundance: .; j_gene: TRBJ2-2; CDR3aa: CASSYLAGNDGELFF
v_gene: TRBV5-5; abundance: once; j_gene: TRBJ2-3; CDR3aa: CASSSGTDKSTDTQYF
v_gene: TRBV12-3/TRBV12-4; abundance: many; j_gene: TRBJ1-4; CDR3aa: CASSLTGGEKLFF
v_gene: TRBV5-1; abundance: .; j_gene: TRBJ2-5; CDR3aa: CASSSNVLSGQETQYF
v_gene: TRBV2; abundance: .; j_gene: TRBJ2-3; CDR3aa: CASSVAGGQADTQYF
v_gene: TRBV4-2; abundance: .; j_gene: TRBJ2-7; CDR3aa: CASSQGGGFYEQYF
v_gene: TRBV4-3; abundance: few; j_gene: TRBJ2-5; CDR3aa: CASSQDLSARGETQYF
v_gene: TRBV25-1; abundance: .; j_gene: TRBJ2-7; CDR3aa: CASSEFYEQYF
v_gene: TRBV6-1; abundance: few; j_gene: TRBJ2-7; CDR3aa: CASNTPGQGYYEQYF
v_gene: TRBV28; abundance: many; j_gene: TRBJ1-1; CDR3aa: CASSPGDVGTEAFF
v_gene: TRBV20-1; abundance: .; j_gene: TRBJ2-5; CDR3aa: CSAIAQRTGPLQETQYF
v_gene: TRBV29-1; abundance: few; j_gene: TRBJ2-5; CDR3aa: CSAFVIHPGHENWEETQYF
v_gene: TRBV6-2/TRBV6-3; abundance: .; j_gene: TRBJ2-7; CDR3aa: CASSYSAGGDYEQYF
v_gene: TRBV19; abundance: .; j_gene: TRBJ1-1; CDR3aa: CASSTPQGLDTEAFF
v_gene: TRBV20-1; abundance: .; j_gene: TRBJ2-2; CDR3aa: CSARDFSGSNTGELFF
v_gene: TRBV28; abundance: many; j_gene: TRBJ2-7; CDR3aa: CASEPGGLYEQYF
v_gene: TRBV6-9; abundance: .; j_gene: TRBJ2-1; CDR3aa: CASSYTAGVGVNEQFF
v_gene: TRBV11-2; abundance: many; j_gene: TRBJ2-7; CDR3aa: CASSLPRTGYGYEQYF
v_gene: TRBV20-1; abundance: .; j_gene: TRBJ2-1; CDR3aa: CSAIAVPRNEQFF
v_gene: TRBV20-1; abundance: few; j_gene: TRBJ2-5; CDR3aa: CSAMEETQYF
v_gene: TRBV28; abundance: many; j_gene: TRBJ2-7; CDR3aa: CASTLFNVPEQYF
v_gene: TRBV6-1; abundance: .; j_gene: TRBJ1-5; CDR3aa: CASSELGQHQPQHF
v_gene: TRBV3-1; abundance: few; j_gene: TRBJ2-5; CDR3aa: CASSVDAVGETQYF
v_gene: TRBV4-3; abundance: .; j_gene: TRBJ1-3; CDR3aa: CASSADSFVNTIYF
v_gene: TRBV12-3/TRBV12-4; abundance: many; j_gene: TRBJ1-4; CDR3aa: CASSSDRGLGEKLFF
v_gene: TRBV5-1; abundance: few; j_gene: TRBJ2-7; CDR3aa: CASTLGGTSGNYEQYF
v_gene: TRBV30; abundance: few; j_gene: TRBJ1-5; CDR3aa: CAWSVQGGQPQHF